This T cell receptor beta chain was captured in a study of T cell repertoires in cytomegalovirus infection. About the research overall: Researchers turned to recently identified HLA-C-restricted CMV epitopes as well as well-studied HLA-B-restricted ones. It can be stated that public TCR beta signatures indicated CMV infection as well as a matching HLA type. General study results and limits: What dominated the ex vivo response were HLA-C-restricted CMV-specific TCR beta clonotypes. Of the TCR beta families, the public ones yielded a cumulative frequency that identified carriers of CMV plus the relevant HLA.

TCRdb independently ran MiXCR on the reads; one entry per CDR3 protein. The table records 900,000 to 950,000 distinct CDR3 sequences, 30% to 40% of them present only once. V gave up 4 bases and J gave up 5 bases; unmatched junction bases: 12. The V gene's germline CDR1 is SGHNT and CDR2 YYREEE (reference sequence). This CDR3 is 17 amino acids long. Comments on this clonotype: Its target is unknown.

The rearrangement links TRBV5-4 to TRBJ2-2; 9 bases line up with TRBD2. The origin of this receptor is a human donor in good health (CMV status not recorded). Some clones in this sample may be carry-over from other donors' samples. Sequencing used cultured CD8+ T cells from PBMCs, obtained from culture after CMV antigen stimulation. The CDR3 protein is CASSLEPGLALTGELFF. The CDR3 coding sequence is TGTGCCAGCAGCCTGGAGCCGGGACTAGCTTTGACCGGGGAGCTGTTTTTT.